What follows are 10 T cell receptor beta chains derived from one specimen sequenced in a study of T-cell reconstitution after alpha-beta-depleted transplantation in children. Unique molecular identifiers tagged the TCRbeta library. TCRdb re-called the PCR reads through MiXCR, storing one row per CDR3 protein. This sample has hundreds of thousands of distinct CDR3 sequences, with roughly 14% found just once. The material sequenced was PBMCs, taken before TCRalphabeta/CD19-depleted stem cell transplant. These receptors all stem from a girl aged 2 to 9 with congenital amegakaryocytic thrombocytopenia, due to receive a stem cell transplant.

This clonotype showed up just a few times. This chain uses TRBV28 with TRBJ2-7, with 11 nucleotides matching TRBD1. Germline V lookup: CDR1 MDHEN, CDR2 SYDVKM. CDR3 size: 16 residues. V was pared by 4 bases and J by 4 bases, with 9 bases of the junction left unmatched. The CDR3, as DNA: TGTGCCAGCAGTTCCCTTGGACAGGGGGCGGCATACGAGCAGTACTTC. It translates to CASSSLGQGAAYEQYF. Together with reference TRBV28 and TRBJ2-7, the CDR3 gives the full variable domain: DVKVTQSSRYLVKRTGEKVFLECVQDMDHENMFWYRQDPGLGLRLIYFSYDVKMKEKGDIPEGYSVSREKKERFSLILESASTNQTSMYLCASSSLGQGAAYEQYFGPGTRLTVT.

On this clonotype itself: This may be a read error, as it is one base from a much larger clone. V gene TRBV6-2 or TRBV6-3 combines with J gene TRBJ2-1; 13 bases are shared with TRBD2. The ends lost 8 bases at V and 10 bases at J; junction bases unmatched: 5. This CDR3 is built from 13 residues. Germline lookup yields CDR1 MNHEY and CDR2 SVGEGT. CDR3 in amino acids: CASGLAGVGEQFF. CDR3 nucleotides: TGTGCCAGCGGACTAGCGGGAGTAGGGGAGCAGTTCTTC.

In the case of this clonotype: At one of its ends the junction is not consistent with the germline gene, which may arise from a read error. V is TRBV12-3 or TRBV12-4 and J is TRBJ1-2; TRBD1 agrees at 8 bases. CDR3 length: 14 amino acids. The CDR3 coding sequence is TGTGCCAGCAGTTTGTGGACAGGGCTTGGCGGCTACCCCTTC. This translates into CASSLWTGLGGYPF.

This clonotype appeared many times. The rearrangement uses TRBV4-1 and TRBJ1-2; TRBD1 matches 9 bases. Germline V gives CDR1 MGHRA, CDR2 YSYEKL. The CDR3 is made up of 14 amino acids. Trimming took 1 base from V and 8 from J; bases not matched to a gene: 5. Here the CDR3 reads CASSQGTGVGGYTF. Written as DNA, the CDR3 is TGCGCCAGCAGCCAAGGGACAGGGGTAGGGGGCTACACCTTC.

The rearrangement joins TRBV12-3 or TRBV12-4 to TRBJ1-2; perhaps TRBD1 as D (5 bases). V was pared by 6 bases and J by 8 bases, with 13 bases between. The CDR3 has 12 amino acids. The CDR3 sequence: CASSSGFWGYTF. As DNA, the CDR3 is TGTGCCAGCAGCTCAGGGTTCTGGGGCTACACCTTC.

This clonotype was observed at least ten times. This chain uses TRBV20-1 with TRBJ2-7, with 13 bases that match TRBD2. This CDR3 has 16 residues. V dropped 1 base and J dropped 7; count of bases not matched to a gene: 10. CDR1 is DFQATT and CDR2 is SNEGSKA in the germline V gene (reference sequence). CDR3 bases: TGCAGTGCTAGAGGTGGAGGACTAGCGGGAGTTCGTGAGCAGTACTTC. Translation gives CSARGGGLAGVREQYF.

In its sample, this clonotype was seen many times. The rearrangement uses TRBV12-3 or TRBV12-4 and TRBJ1-1; no reliable D call. The CDR3 length is 10 residues. V was shortened by 6 bases and J by 11 bases, with 10 bases between the two germline ends. The CDR3 nucleotides read TGTGCCAGCAGGCAGACTCGGGCTTTCTTT. It codes for CASRQTRAFF.

About this clonotype: One junction end does not reproduce the germline sequence, and a read error may be involved. The rearrangement links TRBV7-2 to TRBJ2-3; TRBD2 aligns across 9 bases. The CDR3 sequence is 17 residues long. CDR1 SGHTA and CDR2 FQGNSA come from the germline V gene. The CDR3 is CPSSLARLAGYADTQYF. The CDR3 DNA is TGTCCCAGCAGCCTGGCCCGGCTAGCGGGATATGCAGATACGCAGTATTTT.

This clonotype was found a few times. The V and J genes are TRBV29-1 and TRBJ2-7, with TRBD2 identical over 7 bases. The length of the CDR3 is 13 residues. Germline CDR1 and CDR2: SQVTM and ANQGSEA. V trimming: 4 bases; J trimming: 7 bases; junction bases outside the gene matches: 10. The CDR3 is CSVVTSDDLEQYF. For the CDR3, the DNA is TGCAGCGTTGTTACTAGCGACGACTTAGAGCAGTACTTC.

This clonotype was picked up many times. V is TRBV29-1 and J is TRBJ2-7; tentatively, D is TRBD1 (6 bases). Trimming left V 0 bases short and J 1 base short, with 10 bases between. Germline CDR1 is SQVTM and CDR2 is ANQGSEA. This CDR3 spans 14 amino acids. In nucleotides, the CDR3 is TGCAGCGTTGAAGATATGACAGGATCCTACGAGCAGTACTTC. Amino acids: CSVEDMTGSYEQYF.